These 21 T cell receptor beta chains originate from one sample sequenced in a study of blood T cell repertoires in COVID-19. Using immunoSEQ multiplex PCR, the repertoire was profiled, and TCRdb retains in-frame clones only, with some absent. This sample yields around 280,000 clones, of which roughly 86% are seen a single time; approximately 2% belongs to the top ten. The sequenced sample was peripheral blood. Source of these receptors: a woman in her 30s who had recovered from COVID-19.

The V call is TRBV9, the J call TRBJ2-5; D is unresolved. Trimming pared 4 bases from V and 4 bases from J, leaving 14 bases between. Germline V gene lookup returns CDR1 SGDLS and CDR2 YYNGEE. The CDR3 contains 14 residues. CDR3: CASSPSLAPETQYF. CDR3 nucleotides: TGTGCCAGCAGCCCATCCTTGGCCCCAGAGACCCAGTACTTC. The full variable domain, with the rest looked up from reference TRBV9 and TRBJ2-5, is DSGVTQTPKHLITATGQRVTLRCSPRSGDLSVYWYQQSLDQGLQFLIQYYNGEERAKGNILERFSAQQFPDLHSELNLSSLELGDSALYFCASSPSLAPETQYFGPGTRLLVL.

The gene calls are TRBV9 and TRBJ2-2; no firm D call. Germline V gene data show CDR1 as SGDLS and CDR2 as YYNGEE. This CDR3 spans 14 amino acids. V lost 4 bases, J lost 3 bases, and 10 bases lay in between. CDR3 residues: CASSHTVDTGELFF. CDR3 sequence (DNA): TGTGCCAGCAGCCATACAGTAGACACCGGGGAGCTGTTTTTT.

V and J are TRBV7-2 and TRBJ2-7; the match to TRBD1 covers 9 bases. CDR1 and CDR2 from the germline V gene are SGHTA and FQGNSA. This CDR3 region has 13 residues. With 4 bases clipped from V and 6 bases from J, the junction kept 4 bases outside the gene matches. The CDR3 DNA sequence: TGTGCCAGCAGCTCGGGACAGGGCGGCGAGCAGTACTTC. Translation gives CASSSGQGGEQYF.

The genes are TRBV2 and TRBJ2-3; D is unresolved. The CDR3 spans 13 residues. In germline, CDR1 is SNHLY, CDR2 FYNNEI. With 6 bases removed from V and 0 bases from J, the gap between germline ends came to 7 bases. The CDR3 loop reads CASRFVSTDTQYF. CDR3 in DNA: TGTGCCAGCAGGTTCGTTAGCACAGATACGCAGTATTTT.

This chain links TRBV18 with TRBJ2-5, with D possibly TRBD1 on 5 matching bases. The CDR3 has 13 amino acids. Germline V gives CDR1 KGHSH, CDR2 LQKENI. The V and J ends lost 3 bases and 5 bases respectively, with 10 bases between them. The DNA for the CDR3 is TGTGCCAGCTCACCTCTCCCAGGGGAGACCCAGTACTTC. Translating it yields CASSPLPGETQYF.

The J gene is TRBJ1-4, the V gene TRBV28; D unresolved. Germline loops: CDR1 MDHEN, CDR2 SYDVKM. Trimming stripped 2 bases from V and 10 bases from J, with 11 bases between. The CDR3 contains 13 residues. Here the CDR3 DNA reads TGTGCCAGCAGTTTAAAAATCGCCGGAAAACTGTTTTTT. It specifies CASSLKIAGKLFF.

A few counts support this clone. This chain uses TRBV10-2 with TRBJ1-5, with TRBD1 matching over 12 bases. The trim removed 3 bases at V and 6 bases at J, leaving 6 bases unmatched. Germline V CDR1 and CDR2: WSHSY, SAAADI. This CDR3 comprises 16 residues. CDR3 sequence reads: CASSERDRGLGQPQHF. In DNA, the CDR3 is TGCGCCAGCAGTGAAAGGGACAGGGGGCTAGGTCAGCCCCAGCATTTT.

The V gene is TRBV19, the J gene TRBJ2-7; 8 positions match TRBD2. The CDR3 runs to 16 residues. The germline gives CDR1 LNHDA, CDR2 SQIVND (reference sequence). Trimming cost V 5 bases and J 1 base; bases outside gene matches: 10. The CDR3 DNA reads TGTGCCAGTAGTCGGGAGGGTGCAGGATCGTCCTACGAGCAGTACTTC. It encodes CASSREGAGSSYEQYF. Complete variable domain (other parts from reference TRBV19 and TRBJ2-7): DGGITQSPKYLFRKEGQNVTLSCEQNLNHDAMYWYRQDPGQGLRLIYYSQIVNDFQKGDIAEGYSVSREKKESFPLTVTSAQKNPTAFYLCASSREGAGSSYEQYFGPGTRLTVT.

The chain is built from TRBV7-9 and TRBJ2-2, with 9 nucleotides matching TRBD2. Germline loops: CDR1 SEHNR, CDR2 FQNEAQ (reference sequence). The V and J ends lost 6 bases and 1 base, in that order; junction bases with no gene match: 9. The CDR3 is made up of 17 amino acids. The CDR3 coding sequence is TGTGCCAGCAGTACCCCCCTTAGCGGGGGGAACACCGGGGAGCTGTTTTTT. Residues: CASSTPLSGGNTGELFF.

The J gene is TRBJ1-1, the V gene TRBV12-3 or TRBV12-4; D is unresolved. Trimming removed 4 bases from V and 13 bases from J, with 16 bases in between. CDR3 length equals 12 residues. The CDR3: CASSSGSLRGFF. CDR3 in DNA: TGTGCCAGCAGTTCTGGAAGTCTTAGAGGTTTCTTT.

V is TRBV9 and J is TRBJ2-5; TRBD2 aligns across 7 bases. CDR3 length: 13 amino acids. CDR1 is SGDLS, CDR2 YYNGEE, per germline. Germline trimming cut 3 bases from V and 4 bases from J; bases unmatched to any gene: 3. The DNA for the CDR3 is TGTGCCAGCAGCGGGGACTACGTAGAGACCCAGTACTTC. Its translation is CASSGDYVETQYF. The full variable domain, its missing parts supplied by reference TRBV9 and TRBJ2-5, is DSGVTQTPKHLITATGQRVTLRCSPRSGDLSVYWYQQSLDQGLQFLIQYYNGEERAKGNILERFSAQQFPDLHSELNLSSLELGDSALYFCASSGDYVETQYFGPGTRLLVL.

The V call is TRBV28, the J call TRBJ2-3; 13 positions match TRBD2. The CDR3 contains 15 residues. With V trimmed by 6 bases and J by 4 bases, 4 bases remained unmatched. Germline CDR1 and CDR2: MDHEN and SYDVKM. CDR3 protein: CASRTSGRGSDTQYF. In DNA form, the CDR3 reads TGTGCCAGCAGAACTAGCGGGAGGGGCTCAGATACGCAGTATTTT. The entire variable domain, with the rest obtained from reference TRBV28 and TRBJ2-3, is as follows: DVKVTQSSRYLVKRTGEKVFLECVQDMDHENMFWYRQDPGLGLRLIYFSYDVKMKEKGDIPEGYSVSREKKERFSLILESASTNQTSMYLCASRTSGRGSDTQYFGPGTRLTVL.

The chain carries TRBV7-2 and TRBJ2-3; 10 nucleotides line up with TRBD2. Germline V gene data show CDR1 as SGHTA and CDR2 as FQGNSA. V lost 4 bases to trimming and J lost 4 bases; unmatched junction nucleotides: 8. The CDR3 extends over 16 amino acids. In nucleotides, the CDR3 is TGTGCCAGCAGCTCTGACTTAGCGGGGGGCCCAGATACGCAGTATTTT. It codes for CASSSDLAGGPDTQYF.

This clone was recorded once. The V gene is TRBV3-1 (or the pseudogene TRBV3-2), the J gene TRBJ2-6; D is possibly TRBD2 (6 bases). This CDR3 region has 16 residues. V gave up 4 bases and J gave up 2 bases, with 12 bases separating them. The V gene's germline CDR1 is LGHDT and CDR2 YNNKEL (reference sequence). The CDR3 reads CASSPDGGTGANVLTF. The CDR3 DNA reads as TGTGCCAGCAGCCCCGATGGAGGGACTGGGGCCAACGTCCTGACTTTC.

The chain joins TRBV30 to TRBJ1-2; D is undetermined. V gave up 2 bases and J gave up 4 bases, with 11 bases separating them. This CDR3 has 13 residues. Looked up from germline, CDR1 is GTSNPN and CDR2 is SVGIG (reference sequence). The CDR3 spells CAWSIKAFYGYTF. The CDR3 DNA is TGTGCCTGGAGTATAAAAGCCTTCTATGGCTACACCTTC.

This chain uses TRBV5-5 with TRBJ1-2; 8 bases map to TRBD1. The CDR3 contains 15 residues. The germline gives CDR1 SGHKS, CDR2 YYEKEE (reference sequence). V lost 2 bases, J lost 6 bases, and 9 bases stayed unmatched. CDR3 DNA: TGTGCCAGCAGCTTAGCGGCAGGGGGCAGCAATGGCTACACCTTC. It specifies CASSLAAGGSNGYTF.

In its sample, this clone was seen once. The chain employs TRBV27 and TRBJ2-7; TRBD1 agrees at 9 bases. Germline V gene sequence: CDR1 MNHEY, CDR2 SMNVEV (reference sequence). V lost 4 bases and J lost 4; bases outside the gene matches: 2. The CDR3 contains 13 residues. The DNA of the CDR3 is TGTGCCAGCAGTTGGGGACAGGGATACGAGCAGTACTTC. This translates into CASSWGQGYEQYF.

The chain recombines TRBV7-9 with TRBJ1-5; 9 bases align to TRBD1. This CDR3 has 14 amino acids. J lost 7 bases, V lost 5 bases, and 6 bases had no gene match. CDR1 SEHNR and CDR2 FQNEAQ come from the germline V gene (reference sequence). The CDR3 sequence is CASSRDRDDQPQHF. The CDR3 bases are TGTGCCAGCAGCCGGGACAGGGATGACCAGCCCCAGCATTTT. Looking up the rest from reference TRBV7-9 and TRBJ1-5 gives the full variable domain: DTGVSQNPRHKITKRGQNVTFRCDPISEHNRLYWYRQTLGQGPEFLTYFQNEAQLEKSRLLSDRFSAERPKGSFSTLEIQRTEQGDSAMYLCASSRDRDDQPQHFGDGTRLSIL.

This chain uses TRBV6-5 with TRBJ2-2, with a weak D call TRBD2 (5 bases). V dropped 5 bases and J dropped 3 bases, with 13 bases sitting between them. Germline values: CDR1 MNHEY, CDR2 SVGAGI. The CDR3 covers 15 residues. DNA for the CDR3: TGTGCCAGCAGTAGAACGGGATTCGACACCGGGGAGCTGTTTTTT. Translated: CASSRTGFDTGELFF.

V gene TRBV27 combines with J gene TRBJ2-7; 12 bases agree with TRBD2. The CDR3 sequence is 15 residues long. Trimming cost V 4 bases and J 3 bases; bases outside gene matches: 4. Germline V gene sequence: CDR1 MNHEY, CDR2 SMNVEV (reference sequence). CDR3 region: CASSSRLAGVYEQYF. The CDR3 nucleotides are TGTGCCAGCAGTTCCAGACTAGCGGGAGTCTACGAGCAGTACTTC.

The V and J genes are TRBV3-1 (or the pseudogene TRBV3-2) and TRBJ1-1; TRBD1 is a possible D gene (5 bases). The CDR3 runs 15 residues. V lost 0 bases, J lost 6 bases, and 14 bases lay in between. Germline-derived CDR1 and CDR2 are LGHDT and YNNKEL (reference sequence). The CDR3 spells CASSQELDSGAEAFF. For the CDR3, the DNA is TGTGCCAGCAGCCAAGAGCTCGACAGCGGGGCTGAAGCTTTCTTT.